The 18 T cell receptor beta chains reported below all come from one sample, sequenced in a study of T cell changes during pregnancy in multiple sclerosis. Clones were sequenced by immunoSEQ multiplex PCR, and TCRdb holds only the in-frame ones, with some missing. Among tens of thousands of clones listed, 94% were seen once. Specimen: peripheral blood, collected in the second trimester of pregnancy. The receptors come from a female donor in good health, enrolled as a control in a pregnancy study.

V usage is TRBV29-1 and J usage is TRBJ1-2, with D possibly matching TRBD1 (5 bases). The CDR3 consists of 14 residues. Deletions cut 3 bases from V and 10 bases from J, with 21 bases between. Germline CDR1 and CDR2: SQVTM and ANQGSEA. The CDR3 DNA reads TGCAGCGTTGAGGGCCCGAGGTTAGGAGGGACCTACACCTTC. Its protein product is CSVEGPRLGGTYTF.

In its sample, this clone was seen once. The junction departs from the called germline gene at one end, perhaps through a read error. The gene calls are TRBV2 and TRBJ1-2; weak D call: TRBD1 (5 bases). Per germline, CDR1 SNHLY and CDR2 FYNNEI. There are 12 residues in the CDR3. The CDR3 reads CFPAQGESGYTF. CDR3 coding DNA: TGCTTCCCAGCCCAGGGCGAGAGTGGCTACACCTTC.

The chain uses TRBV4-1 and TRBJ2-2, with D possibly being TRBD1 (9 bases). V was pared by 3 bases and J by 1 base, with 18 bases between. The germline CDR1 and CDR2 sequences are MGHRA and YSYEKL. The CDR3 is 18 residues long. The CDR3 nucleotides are TGCGCCAGCAGCCACGGGGGGGGACAGGGCCGGAACACCGGGGAGCTGTTTTTT. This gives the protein CASSHGGGQGRNTGELFF.

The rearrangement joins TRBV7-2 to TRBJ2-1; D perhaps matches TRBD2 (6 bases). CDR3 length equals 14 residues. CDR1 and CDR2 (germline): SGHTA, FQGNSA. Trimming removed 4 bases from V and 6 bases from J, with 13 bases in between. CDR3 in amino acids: CASSWLGGGNEQFF. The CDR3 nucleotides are TGTGCCAGCAGCTGGCTGGGGGGAGGCAATGAGCAGTTCTTC.

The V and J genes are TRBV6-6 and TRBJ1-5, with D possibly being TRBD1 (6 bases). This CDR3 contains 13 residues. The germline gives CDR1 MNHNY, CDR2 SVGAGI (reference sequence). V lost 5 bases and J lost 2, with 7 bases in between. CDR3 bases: TGTGCCAGCAGTAGACAGGGCAATCAGCCCCAGCATTTT. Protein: CASSRQGNQPQHF.

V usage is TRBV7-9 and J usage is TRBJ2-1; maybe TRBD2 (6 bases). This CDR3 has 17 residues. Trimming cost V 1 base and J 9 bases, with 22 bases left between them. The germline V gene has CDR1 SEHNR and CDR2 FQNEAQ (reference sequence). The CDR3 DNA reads TGTGCCAGCAGCTTAGTTTTAGGAGGGATGAGTTCGGGTGAGCAGTTCTTC. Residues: CASSLVLGGMSSGEQFF. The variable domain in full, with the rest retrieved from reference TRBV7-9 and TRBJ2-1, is DTGVSQNPRHKITKRGQNVTFRCDPISEHNRLYWYRQTLGQGPEFLTYFQNEAQLEKSRLLSDRFSAERPKGSFSTLEIQRTEQGDSAMYLCASSLVLGGMSSGEQFFGPGTRLTVL.

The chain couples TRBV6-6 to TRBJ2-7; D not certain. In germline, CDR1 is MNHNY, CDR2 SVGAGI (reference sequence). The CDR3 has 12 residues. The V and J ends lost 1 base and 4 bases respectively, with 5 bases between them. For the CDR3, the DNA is TGTGCCAGCAGTTACTTAGATTACGAGCAGTACTTC. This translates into CASSYLDYEQYF.

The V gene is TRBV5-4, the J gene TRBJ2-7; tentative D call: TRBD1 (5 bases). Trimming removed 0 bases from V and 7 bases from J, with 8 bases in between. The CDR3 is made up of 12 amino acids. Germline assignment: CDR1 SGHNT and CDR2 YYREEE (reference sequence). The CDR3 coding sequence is TGTGCCAGCAGCTTGGGCCAGGGTGAGCAGTACTTC. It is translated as CASSLGQGEQYF.

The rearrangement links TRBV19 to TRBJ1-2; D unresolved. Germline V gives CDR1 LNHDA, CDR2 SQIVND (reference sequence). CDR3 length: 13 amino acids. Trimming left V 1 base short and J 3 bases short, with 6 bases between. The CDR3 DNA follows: TGTGCCAGTAGTATAGGGGCTGACTATGGCTACACCTTC. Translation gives CASSIGADYGYTF.

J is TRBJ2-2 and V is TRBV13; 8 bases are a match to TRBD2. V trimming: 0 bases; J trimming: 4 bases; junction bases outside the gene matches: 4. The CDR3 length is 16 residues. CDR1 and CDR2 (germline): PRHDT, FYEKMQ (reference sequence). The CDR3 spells CASSLGLAGTTGELFF. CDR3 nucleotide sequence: TGTGCCAGCAGCTTAGGGCTAGCGGGTACCACCGGGGAGCTGTTTTTT.

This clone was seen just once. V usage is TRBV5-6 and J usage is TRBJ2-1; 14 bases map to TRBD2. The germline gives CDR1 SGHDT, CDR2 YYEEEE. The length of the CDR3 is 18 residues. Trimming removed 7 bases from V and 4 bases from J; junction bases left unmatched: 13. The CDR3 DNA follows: TGTGCCAGCCTTCCGGCTGGGACTAGCGGGAGAGGATACAATGAGCAGTTCTTC. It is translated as CASLPAGTSGRGYNEQFF.

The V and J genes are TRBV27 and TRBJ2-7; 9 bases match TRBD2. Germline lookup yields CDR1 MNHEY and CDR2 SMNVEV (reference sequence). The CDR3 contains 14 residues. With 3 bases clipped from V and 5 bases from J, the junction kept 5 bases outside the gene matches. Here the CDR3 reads CASSLREGPHEQYF. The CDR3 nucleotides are TGTGCCAGCAGTTTGCGGGAGGGCCCCCACGAGCAGTACTTC.

CDR3 coding DNA: TGCGCCAGCAGCCAAGAGGGGGCGGGAGGTTACGAGCAGTACTTC. Amino acids: CASSQEGAGGYEQYF. The chain is built from TRBV4-1 and TRBJ2-7; 8 bases fit TRBD2. Losses at the gene ends were 0 bases for V and 4 bases for J; bases not matched to a gene: 5. Germline assignment: CDR1 MGHRA and CDR2 YSYEKL. This CDR3 is built from 15 residues.

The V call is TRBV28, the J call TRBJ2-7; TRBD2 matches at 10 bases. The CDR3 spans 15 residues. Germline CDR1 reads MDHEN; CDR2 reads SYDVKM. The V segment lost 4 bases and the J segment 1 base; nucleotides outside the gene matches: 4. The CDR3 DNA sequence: TGTGCCAGCAGTTCGCTAGCGGGGGATTCCTACGAGCAGTACTTC. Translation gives CASSSLAGDSYEQYF.

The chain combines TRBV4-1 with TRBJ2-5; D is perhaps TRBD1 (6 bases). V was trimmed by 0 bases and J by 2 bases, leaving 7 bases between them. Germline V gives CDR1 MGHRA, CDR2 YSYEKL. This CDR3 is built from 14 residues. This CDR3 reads CASSQEGGQETQYF. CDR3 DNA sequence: TGCGCCAGCAGCCAAGAAGGGGGTCAAGAGACCCAGTACTTC.

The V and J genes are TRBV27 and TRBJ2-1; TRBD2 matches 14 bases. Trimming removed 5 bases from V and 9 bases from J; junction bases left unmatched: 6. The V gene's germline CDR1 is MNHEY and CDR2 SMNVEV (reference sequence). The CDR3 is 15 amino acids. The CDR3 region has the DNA TGTGCCAGCAGTCCGGGACTAGCGGGAGAAGCTGAGCAGTTCTTC. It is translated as CASSPGLAGEAEQFF.

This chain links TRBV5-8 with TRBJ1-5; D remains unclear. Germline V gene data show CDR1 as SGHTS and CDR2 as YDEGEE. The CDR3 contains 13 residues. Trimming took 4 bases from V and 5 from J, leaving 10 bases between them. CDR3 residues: CASSLGRDQPQHF. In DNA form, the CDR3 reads TGTGCCAGCAGCCTGGGGAGGGATCAGCCCCAGCATTTT.

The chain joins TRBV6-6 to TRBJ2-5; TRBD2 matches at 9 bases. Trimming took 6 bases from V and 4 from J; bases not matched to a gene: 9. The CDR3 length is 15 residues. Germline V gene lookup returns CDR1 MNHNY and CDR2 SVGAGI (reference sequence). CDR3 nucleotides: TGTGCCAGCAGCAAACCGGGACTAGCCGCAGAGACCCAGTACTTC. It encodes CASSKPGLAAETQYF.